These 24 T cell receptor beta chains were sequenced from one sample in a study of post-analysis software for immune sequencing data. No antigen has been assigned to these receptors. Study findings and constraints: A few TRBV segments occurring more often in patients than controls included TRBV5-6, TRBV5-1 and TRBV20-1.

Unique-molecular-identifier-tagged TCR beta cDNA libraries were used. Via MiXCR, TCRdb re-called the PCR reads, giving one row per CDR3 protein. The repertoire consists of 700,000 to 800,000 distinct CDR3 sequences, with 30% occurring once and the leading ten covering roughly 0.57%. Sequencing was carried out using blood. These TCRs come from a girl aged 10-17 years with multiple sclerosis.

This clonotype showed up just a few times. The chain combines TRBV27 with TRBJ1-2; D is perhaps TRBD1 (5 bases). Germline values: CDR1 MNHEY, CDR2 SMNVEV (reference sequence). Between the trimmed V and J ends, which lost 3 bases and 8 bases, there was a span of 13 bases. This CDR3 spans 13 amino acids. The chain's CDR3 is CASSFSRRGGYTF. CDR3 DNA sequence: TGTGCCAGCAGTTTTTCCAGGAGGGGCGGCTACACCTTC.

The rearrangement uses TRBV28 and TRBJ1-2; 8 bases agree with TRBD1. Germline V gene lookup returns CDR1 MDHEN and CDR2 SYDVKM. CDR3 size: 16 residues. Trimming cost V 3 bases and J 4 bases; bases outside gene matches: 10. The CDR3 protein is CASSFWTGKQPYGYTF. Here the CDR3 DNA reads TGTGCCAGCAGTTTCTGGACAGGGAAACAACCCTATGGCTACACCTTC.

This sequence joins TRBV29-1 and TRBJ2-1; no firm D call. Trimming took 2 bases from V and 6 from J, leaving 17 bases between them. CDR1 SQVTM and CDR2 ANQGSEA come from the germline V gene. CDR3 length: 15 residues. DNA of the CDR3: TGCAGCGTTGAATTACCGAGACTCCTCTTCAATGAGCAGTTCTTC. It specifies CSVELPRLLFNEQFF.

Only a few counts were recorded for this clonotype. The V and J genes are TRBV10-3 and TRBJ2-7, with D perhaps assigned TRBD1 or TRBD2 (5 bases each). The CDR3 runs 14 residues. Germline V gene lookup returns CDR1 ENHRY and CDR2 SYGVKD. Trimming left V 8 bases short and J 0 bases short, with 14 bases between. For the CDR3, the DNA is TGTGCCATCGCTTCGGGGCAGGGCTCCTACGAGCAGTACTTC. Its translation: CAIASGQGSYEQYF.

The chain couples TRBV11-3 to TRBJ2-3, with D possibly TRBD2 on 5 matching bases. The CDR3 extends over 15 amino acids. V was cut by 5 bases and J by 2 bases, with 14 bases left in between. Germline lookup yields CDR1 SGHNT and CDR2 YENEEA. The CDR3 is CASSLGGLTTDTQYF. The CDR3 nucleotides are TGTGCCAGCAGCCTCGGTGGACTCACCACAGATACGCAGTATTTT.

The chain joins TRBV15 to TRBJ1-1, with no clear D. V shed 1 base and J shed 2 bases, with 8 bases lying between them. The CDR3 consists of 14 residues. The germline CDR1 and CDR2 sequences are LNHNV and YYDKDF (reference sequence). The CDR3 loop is CATSRGEANTEAFF. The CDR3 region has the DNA TGTGCCACCAGCAGAGGAGAAGCCAACACTGAAGCTTTCTTT.

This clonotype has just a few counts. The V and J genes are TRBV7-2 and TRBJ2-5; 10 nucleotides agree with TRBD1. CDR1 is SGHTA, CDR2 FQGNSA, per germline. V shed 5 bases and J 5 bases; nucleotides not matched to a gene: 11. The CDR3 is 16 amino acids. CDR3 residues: CASSPYPGQGEETQYF. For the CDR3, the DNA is TGTGCCAGCAGCCCCTACCCCGGACAGGGGGAGGAGACCCAGTACTTC.

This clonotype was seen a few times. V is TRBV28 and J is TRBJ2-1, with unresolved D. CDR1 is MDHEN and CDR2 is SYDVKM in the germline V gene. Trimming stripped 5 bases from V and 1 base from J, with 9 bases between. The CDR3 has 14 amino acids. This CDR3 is CASSGPQSYNEQFF. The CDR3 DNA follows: TGTGCCAGCAGTGGGCCACAGTCCTACAATGAGCAGTTCTTC.

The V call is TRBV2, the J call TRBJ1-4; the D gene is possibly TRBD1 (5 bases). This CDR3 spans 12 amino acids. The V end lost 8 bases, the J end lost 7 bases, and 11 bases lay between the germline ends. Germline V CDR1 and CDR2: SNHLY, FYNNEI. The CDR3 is CASSRRGEKLFF. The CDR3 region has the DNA TGTGCCAGCTCCAGGAGGGGTGAAAAACTGTTTTTT.

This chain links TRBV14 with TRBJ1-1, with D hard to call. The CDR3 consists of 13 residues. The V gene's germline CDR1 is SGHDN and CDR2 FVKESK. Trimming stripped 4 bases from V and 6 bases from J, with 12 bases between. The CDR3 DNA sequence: TGTGCCAGCAGCCGCGCGACTGTACCTGAAGCTTTCTTT. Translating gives CASSRATVPEAFF.

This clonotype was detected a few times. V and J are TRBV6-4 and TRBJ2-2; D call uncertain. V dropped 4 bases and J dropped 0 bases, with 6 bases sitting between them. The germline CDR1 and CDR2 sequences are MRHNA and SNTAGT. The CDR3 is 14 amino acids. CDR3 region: CASSVESNTGELFF. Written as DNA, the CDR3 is TGTGCCAGCAGTGTAGAATCGAACACCGGGGAGCTGTTTTTT.

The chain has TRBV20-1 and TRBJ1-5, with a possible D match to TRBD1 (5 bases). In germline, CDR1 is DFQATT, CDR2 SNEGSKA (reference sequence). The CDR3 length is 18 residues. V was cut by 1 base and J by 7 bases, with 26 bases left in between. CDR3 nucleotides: TGCAGTGCTAGAGGTGAGGCGTCAGGGAGGGTTCGATGGCAGCCCCAGCATTTT. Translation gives CSARGEASGRVRWQPQHF.

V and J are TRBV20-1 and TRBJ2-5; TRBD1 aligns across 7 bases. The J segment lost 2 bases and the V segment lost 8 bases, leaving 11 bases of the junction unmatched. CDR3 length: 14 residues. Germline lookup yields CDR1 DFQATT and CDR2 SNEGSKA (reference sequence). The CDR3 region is CSLPPGTAQETQYF. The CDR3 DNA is TGCAGTCTCCCACCCGGGACAGCTCAAGAGACCCAGTACTTC.

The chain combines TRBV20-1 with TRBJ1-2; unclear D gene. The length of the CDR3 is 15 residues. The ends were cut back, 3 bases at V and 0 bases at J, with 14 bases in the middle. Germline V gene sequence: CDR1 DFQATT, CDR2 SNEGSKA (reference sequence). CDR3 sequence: CSARSYSDTNYGYTF. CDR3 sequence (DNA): TGCAGTGCTAGGTCTTACAGCGATACTAACTATGGCTACACCTTC.

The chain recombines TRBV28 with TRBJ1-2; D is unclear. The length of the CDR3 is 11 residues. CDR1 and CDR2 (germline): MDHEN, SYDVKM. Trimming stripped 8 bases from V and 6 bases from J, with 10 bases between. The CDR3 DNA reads TGTGCCAGCGATACATTTAATGGCTACACCTTC. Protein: CASDTFNGYTF.

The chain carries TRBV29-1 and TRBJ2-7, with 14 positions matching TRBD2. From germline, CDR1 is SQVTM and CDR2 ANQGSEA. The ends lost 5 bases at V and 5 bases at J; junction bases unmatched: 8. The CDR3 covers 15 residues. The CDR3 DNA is TGCAGCGTTACCGGGACTAGCGGGAGTAACAACGAGCAGTACTTC. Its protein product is CSVTGTSGSNNEQYF.

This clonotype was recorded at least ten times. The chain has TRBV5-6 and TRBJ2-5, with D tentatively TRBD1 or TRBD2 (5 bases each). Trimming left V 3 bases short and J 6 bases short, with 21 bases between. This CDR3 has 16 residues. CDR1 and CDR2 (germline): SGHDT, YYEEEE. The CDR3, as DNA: TGTGCCAGCAGCTCCCGGGGCAGGGTTGGTTTGCAGACCCAGTACTTC. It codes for CASSSRGRVGLQTQYF.

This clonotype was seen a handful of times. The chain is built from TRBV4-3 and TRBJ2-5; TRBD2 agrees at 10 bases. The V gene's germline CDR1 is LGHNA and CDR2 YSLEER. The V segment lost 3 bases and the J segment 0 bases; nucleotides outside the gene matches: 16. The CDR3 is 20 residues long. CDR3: CASSHWRRASGRPDQETQYF. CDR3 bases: TGCGCCAGCAGCCATTGGAGGCGGGCTAGCGGGAGACCCGACCAAGAGACCCAGTACTTC.

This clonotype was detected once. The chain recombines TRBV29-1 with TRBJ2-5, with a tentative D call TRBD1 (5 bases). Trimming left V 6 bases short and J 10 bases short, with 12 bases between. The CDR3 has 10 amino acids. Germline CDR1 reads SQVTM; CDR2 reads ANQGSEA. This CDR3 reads CSVLGVGQYF. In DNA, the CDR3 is TGCAGCGTCCTAGGGGTTGGCCAGTACTTC.

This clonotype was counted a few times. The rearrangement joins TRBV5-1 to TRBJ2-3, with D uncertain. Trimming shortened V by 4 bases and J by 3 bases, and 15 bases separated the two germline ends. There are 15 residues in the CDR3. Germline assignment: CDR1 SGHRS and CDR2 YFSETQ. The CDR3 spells CASSGVPTVTDTQYF. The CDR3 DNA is TGCGCCAGCAGCGGAGTCCCTACAGTGACAGATACGCAGTATTTT.

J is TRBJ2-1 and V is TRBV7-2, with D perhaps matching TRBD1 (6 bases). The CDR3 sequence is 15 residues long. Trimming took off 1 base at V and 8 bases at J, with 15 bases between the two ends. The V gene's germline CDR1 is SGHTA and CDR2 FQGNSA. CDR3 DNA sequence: TGTGCCAGCAGCTTAGTGGGTGGACAGCCACATGAGCAGTTCTTC. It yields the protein CASSLVGGQPHEQFF.

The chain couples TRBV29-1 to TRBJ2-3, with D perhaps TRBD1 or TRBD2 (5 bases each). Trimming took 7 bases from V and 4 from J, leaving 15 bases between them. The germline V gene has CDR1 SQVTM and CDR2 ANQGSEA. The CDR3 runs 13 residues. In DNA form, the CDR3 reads TGCAGCGCGAGGCTTGGGGGTCCAGATACGCAGTATTTT. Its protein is CSARLGGPDTQYF.

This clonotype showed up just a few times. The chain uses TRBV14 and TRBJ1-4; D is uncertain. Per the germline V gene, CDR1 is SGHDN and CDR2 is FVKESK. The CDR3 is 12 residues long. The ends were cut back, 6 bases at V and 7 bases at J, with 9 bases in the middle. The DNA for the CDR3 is TGTGCCAGCAGGGTTAAGGGTGAAAAACTGTTTTTT. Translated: CASRVKGEKLFF.

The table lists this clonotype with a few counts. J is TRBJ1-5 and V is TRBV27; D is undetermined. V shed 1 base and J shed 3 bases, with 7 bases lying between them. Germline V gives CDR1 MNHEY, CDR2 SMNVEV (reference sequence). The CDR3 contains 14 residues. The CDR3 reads CASSLYRANQPQHF. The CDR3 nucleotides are TGTGCCAGCAGTTTATATAGGGCCAATCAGCCCCAGCATTTT.